The table lists the clone carrying this TCR beta chain with a few counts. Time point given: newly diagnosed GD, antithyroid drugs for less than 3 months. PBMC-extracted RNA yielded the TCR library. The V and J ends lost 7 bases and 8 bases, in that order; junction bases with no gene match: 11. The CDR3 has 14 residues. CDR1 MNHEY and CDR2 SVGEGT come from the germline V gene. This sample was included in a study of regulatory T cells in long-lasting Graves disease. Sequencing libraries for TCR beta were prepared with iRepertoire HTBI primers and Arm-PCR of CDR3 regions. TCRdb re-called the multiplex PCR reads through MiXCR, storing one row per CDR3 protein. There are around 450,000 distinct CDR3 sequences in the sample; around 15% occur only once, and about 12% lies in the top ten. The same specimen was also included in a second study, on T cells in Graves' hyperthyroidism and ophthalmopathy.

The TCR was taken from a man aged 35 to 55 with Graves disease. This chain links TRBV6-2 or TRBV6-3 with TRBJ2-1; TRBD2 agrees at 7 bases. Source: peripheral blood mononuclear cells (PBMCs), taken at new diagnosis, from a patient treated with antithyroid drugs. The CDR3 bases are TGTGCCAGCAACAGGCGAGGGAGCGGGGATGAGCAGTTCTTC. This translates into CASNRRGSGDEQFF.